The present T cell receptor (beta chain) was sequenced within a study of T cell repertoires in cytomegalovirus infection. Overall study context: Well-studied HLA-B-restricted CMV epitopes were used in the study alongside recently identified HLA-C-restricted ones. Signatures in public TCR beta sequences pointed to both CMV infection and matching HLA type. Findings of the study overall: HLA-C-restricted CMV clonotypes gave the most frequent clonotype in two of eight donors.

This clonotype was seen a few times. The antigen is undetermined. From the reads, TCRdb called clonotypes with MiXCR, one entry per CDR3 protein. The sample holds a few hundred thousand distinct CDR3 sequences; 40% are singletons and the top ten take 40% to 60%. The clonotype comes from a human donor in good health (CMV status not recorded). Some clones in this sample may be carry-over from other donors' samples. The starting material was cultured PBMCs, obtained from culture after CMV antigen stimulation.

The CDR3 here is CASSLLGLSLTDTQYF. The CDR3, as DNA: TGTGCCAGCAGCTTGCTAGGACTGAGTTTAACAGATACGCAGTATTTT. This chain uses TRBV7-4 with TRBJ2-3, with D possibly TRBD2 on 5 matching bases. The CDR3 is made up of 16 amino acids. V was pared by 3 bases and J by 3 bases, with 16 bases between. Per the germline V gene, CDR1 is SGHVT and CDR2 is SQSDAQ.